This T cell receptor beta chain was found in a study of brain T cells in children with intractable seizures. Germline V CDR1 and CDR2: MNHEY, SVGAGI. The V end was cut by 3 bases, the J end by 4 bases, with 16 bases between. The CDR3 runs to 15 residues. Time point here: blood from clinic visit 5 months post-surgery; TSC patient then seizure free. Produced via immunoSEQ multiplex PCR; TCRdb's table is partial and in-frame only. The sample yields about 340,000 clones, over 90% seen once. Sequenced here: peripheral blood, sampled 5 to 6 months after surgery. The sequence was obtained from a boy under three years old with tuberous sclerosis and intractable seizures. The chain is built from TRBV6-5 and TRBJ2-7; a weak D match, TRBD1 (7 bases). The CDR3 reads CASSYSPQGGYEQYF. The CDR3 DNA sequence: TGTGCCAGCAGTTATAGCCCCCAGGGGGGATACGAGCAGTACTTC.